This TCR beta chain was sequenced for a study of blood T cell repertoires in COVID-19. Study-wide background: Material from acute and convalescent COVID-19 was sourced from the United States, Italy and Spain.

Data came from immunoSEQ multiplex PCR; TCRdb stores just in-frame clones and leaves some out. The data hold around 290,000 clones, with around nine tenths observed a single time. This clone was seen a single time. V was clipped by 2 bases and J by 2 bases, with 6 bases between them. The CDR3 length is 13 residues. Looked up from germline, CDR1 is MNHEY and CDR2 is SVGAGI. Input material: PBMCs or T cells enriched from blood (not recorded which). The rearrangement joins TRBV6-5 to TRBJ2-5; no reliable D call. This sequence originates from a woman aged 55-70 years in a cohort exposed to, infected with or recovered from COVID-19 (not recorded which). The CDR3 reads CASSYTRQETQYF. In nucleotides, the CDR3 is TGTGCCAGCAGTTACACGCGGCAAGAGACCCAGTACTTC.